Below are 5 T cell receptor beta chains sequenced from a single sample in a study of T cells in Graves' hyperthyroidism and ophthalmopathy. Amplification yielded TCR beta CDR3 regions, with RNA transcripts as the source. HTBI primers were used for first-round RT-PCR of the TCR CDR3. TCRdb passed the multiplex PCR reads through MiXCR, listing each CDR3 protein once. There are over 500,000 distinct CDR3 sequences in the sample; roughly a sixth occur only once, and around 32% lies in the top ten. The specimen sequenced was blood. These receptor sequences come from a woman under 40 with Graves' ophthalmopathy.

This clonotype has a count of ten or more. This chain links TRBV24-1 with TRBJ2-1; 7 bases line up with TRBD2. The junction had 1 base not matched to a gene; V was cut back by 9 bases and J by 0 bases. The length of the CDR3 is 13 residues. In germline, CDR1 is KGHDR, CDR2 SFDVKD. Here the CDR3 DNA reads TGTGCCACCGCGGGAGACTCCTACAATGAGCAGTTCTTC. Protein sequence: CATAGDSYNEQFF.

This clonotype was recorded many times. The rearrangement joins TRBV11-2 to TRBJ1-1, with a weak D call TRBD1 (5 bases). CDR1 is SGHAT, CDR2 FQNNGV, per germline. V lost 5 bases and J lost 0, with 13 bases in between. This CDR3 region has 15 residues. The chain's CDR3 is CASSTRQSLNTEAFF. CDR3 DNA: TGTGCCAGCAGCACCCGACAGTCCCTGAACACTGAAGCTTTCTTT.

This clonotype showed up just a few times. The chain has TRBV24-1 and TRBJ2-2; 8 positions agree with TRBD1. Germline lookup yields CDR1 KGHDR and CDR2 SFDVKD. The CDR3 is 15 amino acids. V dropped 3 bases and J dropped 6; count of bases not matched to a gene: 5. The CDR3 loop is CATSDRQGSPGELFF. The CDR3, as DNA: TGTGCCACCAGTGATCGACAGGGGTCGCCCGGGGAGCTGTTTTTT.

This clonotype was observed at least ten times. The chain is built from TRBV20-1 and TRBJ2-7; D possibly corresponds to TRBD1 (6 bases). The CDR3 is 15 residues long. Germline-derived CDR1 and CDR2 are DFQATT and SNEGSKA (reference sequence). V was cut by 0 bases and J by 0 bases, with 12 bases left in between. The CDR3 region has the DNA TGCAGTGCTAGAGATGGGGACAACATCTCCTACGAGCAGTACTTC. Protein: CSARDGDNISYEQYF.

The rearrangement uses TRBV5-5 and TRBJ1-1, with a possible D match to TRBD1 (6 bases). Germline V CDR1 and CDR2: SGHKS, YYEKEE (reference sequence). With 3 bases removed from V and 0 bases from J, the gap between germline ends came to 12 bases. This CDR3 is 15 amino acids long. This CDR3 reads CASSWGAGMNTEAFF. In DNA form, the CDR3 reads TGTGCCAGCAGCTGGGGGGCGGGAATGAACACTGAAGCTTTCTTT.